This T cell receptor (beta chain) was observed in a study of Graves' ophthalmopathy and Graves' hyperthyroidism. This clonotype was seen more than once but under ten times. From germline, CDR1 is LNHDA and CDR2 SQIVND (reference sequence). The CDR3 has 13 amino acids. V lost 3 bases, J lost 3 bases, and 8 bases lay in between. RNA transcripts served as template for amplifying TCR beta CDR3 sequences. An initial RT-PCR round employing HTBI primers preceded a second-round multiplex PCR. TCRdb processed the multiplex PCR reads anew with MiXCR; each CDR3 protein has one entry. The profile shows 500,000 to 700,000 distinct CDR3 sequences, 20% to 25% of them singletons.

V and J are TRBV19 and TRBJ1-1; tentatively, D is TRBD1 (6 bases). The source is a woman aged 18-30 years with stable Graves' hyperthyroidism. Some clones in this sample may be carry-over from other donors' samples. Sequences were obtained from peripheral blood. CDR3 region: CASSMGADTEAFF. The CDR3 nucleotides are TGTGCCAGTAGTATGGGGGCCGACACTGAAGCTTTCTTT.